This T cell receptor beta chain originates from a study of T cells after yellow fever vaccination. Whole-study results and caveats: At around 95% for CD4 and over 80% for CD8, most primary-vaccination clones showed up again after the booster.

V was pared by 5 bases and J by 12 bases, with 5 bases of the junction left unmatched. This CDR3 contains 12 residues. From germline, CDR1 is SGHTA and CDR2 FQGNSA. Concerning this clonotype itself: Its specificity is unknown.

MiXCR, applied by TCRdb to the 5' RACE reads, yields one record per CDR3 protein. The sample holds 78,000 or so distinct CDR3 sequences, around 7% seen once. Here the sequenced sample was CD8+ T cells sorted from PBMCs, taken 10 days after the first yellow fever vaccination. This receptor was taken from a man aged 18-30 years who received the YFV17D yellow fever vaccine. The gene calls are TRBV7-2 and TRBJ1-4, with TRBD1 matching over 8 bases. The CDR3 loop reads CASSPQGAELFF. CDR3 coding DNA: TGTGCCAGCAGCCCCCAGGGGGCGGAACTGTTTTTT.